The 32 T cell receptor beta chains below come from one sample, sequenced in a study of early T cells in non-severe SARS-CoV-2 infection. Via MiXCR, TCRdb re-called the 5' RACE reads, giving one row per CDR3 protein. The sample has tens of thousands of distinct CDR3 sequences, about 9.1% seen once; the top ten hold 8.6%. Sequenced sample: whole blood. The origin of the receptors is an adult who was a healthcare worker with PCR-confirmed SARS-CoV-2 infection or an uninfected control (not recorded which).

This clonotype was seen ten or more times. This chain uses TRBV7-2 with TRBJ2-5, with D possibly TRBD1 on 5 matching bases. CDR1 SGHTA and CDR2 FQGNSA come from the germline V gene. The V and J ends lost 2 bases and 10 bases respectively, with 11 bases between them. This CDR3 is built from 12 residues. The CDR3 spells CASSLSPGNQYF. The CDR3 DNA is TGTGCCAGCAGCTTATCCCCAGGGAACCAGTACTTC.

This clonotype was observed a handful of times. V gene TRBV5-8 combines with J gene TRBJ1-3; D is possibly TRBD1 (5 bases). The V gene's germline CDR1 is SGHTS and CDR2 YDEGEE. V shed 4 bases and J shed 1 base, with 12 bases lying between them. This CDR3 is 15 amino acids long. The CDR3 DNA reads TGTGCCAGCAGCCCAGGCTGGGGGTCTGGAAACACCATATATTTT. Translating gives CASSPGWGSGNTIYF.

This sequence joins TRBV12-3 or TRBV12-4 and TRBJ2-5; D is ambiguous. This CDR3 is built from 12 residues. V was pared by 3 bases and J by 5 bases, with 7 bases between. Written as DNA, the CDR3 is TGTGCCAGCAGTTTTGTCGGGGAGACCCAGTACTTC. It encodes CASSFVGETQYF.

The table lists this clonotype with many counts. This rearrangement joins TRBV7-2 to TRBJ2-2, with TRBD2 matching 13 bases. This CDR3 contains 16 residues. V was clipped by 4 bases and J by 4 bases; unmatched bases: 3. CDR1 SGHTA and CDR2 FQGNSA come from the germline V gene. The CDR3, as DNA: TGTGCCAGCAGCTACGGGACTAGCGGGGTCACCGGGGAGCTGTTTTTT. Translating gives CASSYGTSGVTGELFF.

With respect to this clonotype: A single base separates this from a much larger clone, so it may be a read error. The chain carries TRBV7-3 and TRBJ2-2; 7 nucleotides match TRBD1. The CDR3 is 14 residues long. Germline CDR1 reads SGHTA; CDR2 reads FQGTGA. CDR3 residues: CASAPTGNTEELFF. Written as DNA, the CDR3 is TGTGCCAGCGCACCGACAGGGAACACCGAGGAGCTGTTTTTT.

A note on this clonotype: Given a much more abundant clone one base away, this may be a read error. The CDR3 reads CASSLDRGTTGVLFF. Here the CDR3 DNA reads TGTGCCAGCAGCTTAGATAGGGGGACCACCGGGGTGCTGTTTTTT. V and J are TRBV7-6 and TRBJ2-2, with D possibly TRBD1 on 6 matching bases. CDR1 and CDR2 (germline): SGHVS, FNYEAQ. The CDR3 totals 15 residues. Full variable domain (rest looked up from reference TRBV7-6 and TRBJ2-2): GAGVSQSPRYKVTKRGQDVALRCDPISGHVSLYWYRQALGQGPEFLTYFNYEAQQDKSGLPNDRFSAERPEGSISTLTIQRTEQRDSAMYRCASSLDRGTTGVLFFGEGSRLTVL.

In this sample, this clonotype turned up a few times. The chain joins TRBV30 to TRBJ2-1, with 12 bases lining up with TRBD2. The germline V gene encodes CDR1 GTSNPN and CDR2 SVGIG (reference sequence). The ends lost 5 bases at V and 8 bases at J; junction bases unmatched: 7. The length of the CDR3 is 14 residues. In DNA, the CDR3 is TGTGCCTGGGCGACTAGCGGGAGTGGGGATGAGCAGTTCTTC. It yields the protein CAWATSGSGDEQFF.

This clonotype came up many times. The V and J genes are TRBV5-5 and TRBJ1-2; possible D gene TRBD1, 6 bases. Germline lookup yields CDR1 SGHKS and CDR2 YYEKEE (reference sequence). The CDR3 consists of 11 residues. Trimming cost V 7 bases and J 6 bases, with 10 bases left between them. The CDR3 protein is CASGGLNGYTF. The CDR3 bases are TGTGCCAGCGGGGGGCTGAATGGCTACACCTTC. Looking up the rest from reference TRBV5-5 and TRBJ1-2 gives the full variable domain: DAGVTQSPTHLIKTRGQQVTLRCSPISGHKSVSWYQQVLGQGPQFIFQYYEKEERGRGNFPDRFSARQFPNYSSELNVNALLLGDSALYLCASGGLNGYTFGSGTRLTVV.

This clonotype occurred many times. This chain links TRBV20-1 with TRBJ2-7; 14 bases align to TRBD2. Unmatched junction bases numbered 5, after V lost 6 bases and J lost 4 bases. Germline V gene lookup returns CDR1 DFQATT and CDR2 SNEGSKA (reference sequence). The CDR3 has 14 amino acids. The CDR3: CSARTSGRSYEQYF. The CDR3 region has the DNA TGCAGTGCCCGGACTAGCGGGAGGTCATACGAGCAGTACTTC.

This clonotype was observed many times. V and J are TRBV7-2 and TRBJ1-2, with no clear D. Per the germline V gene, CDR1 is SGHTA and CDR2 is FQGNSA. Trimming stripped 0 bases from V and 4 bases from J, with 12 bases between. The CDR3 contains 15 residues. Here the CDR3 DNA reads TGTGCCAGCAGCTTAGCTACTGGTCTGGGCTATGGCTACACCTTC. Its protein is CASSLATGLGYGYTF.

V is TRBV7-6 and J is TRBJ2-1; 7 bases map to TRBD2. Germline V gives CDR1 SGHVS, CDR2 FNYEAQ. CDR3 length: 16 amino acids. V gave up 7 bases and J gave up 9 bases; unmatched junction bases: 18. The DNA for the CDR3 is TGTGCCAGCACTCTAGGAGGAGGGAGGGCCATCGGTGAGCAGTTCTTC. This sequence encodes CASTLGGGRAIGEQFF.

The sample holds a few counts of this clonotype. This rearrangement joins TRBV6-1 to TRBJ2-7, with 13 bases identical to TRBD2. The CDR3 has 13 amino acids. The germline V gene encodes CDR1 MNHNS and CDR2 SASEGT. The CDR3, as DNA: TGTGCCAGCAGTGAAGCCAGTGGGACTAGCGGGGTGGTC. This codes for CASSEASGTSGVV.

This clonotype was seen at least ten times. The rearrangement uses TRBV5-4 and TRBJ2-7; 8 bases map to TRBD2. Germline lookup yields CDR1 SGHNT and CDR2 YYREEE (reference sequence). V was pared by 4 bases and J by 2 bases, with 5 bases of the junction left unmatched. CDR3 size: 14 residues. CDR3 DNA: TGTGCCAGCAGCCGGGGGGGCGGCGCCTACGAGCAGTACTTC. Translation: CASSRGGGAYEQYF.

The chain joins TRBV7-8 to TRBJ2-1; 12 nucleotides match TRBD2. The J segment lost 15 bases and the V segment lost 7 bases, leaving 19 bases of the junction unmatched. CDR1 is SGHVS, CDR2 FQNEAQ, per germline. The CDR3 has 16 amino acids. The CDR3: CASTPRRLAGGQLGFF. CDR3 sequence (DNA): TGTGCCAGCACCCCAAGGAGGCTAGCGGGAGGGCAGTTGGGGTTCTTC.

This clonotype was counted between two and nine times. V and J are TRBV5-1 and TRBJ1-1; D call uncertain. Germline loops: CDR1 SGHRS, CDR2 YFSETQ. Between the trimmed V and J ends, which lost 2 bases and 3 bases, there was a span of 14 bases. The CDR3 contains 15 residues. CDR3 nucleotide sequence: TGCGCCAGCAGCTTAGGGCCGGGAGCGGACACTGAAGCTTTCTTT. It translates to CASSLGPGADTEAFF.

This clonotype appeared a single time. A read error may be the cause here, since a much bigger clone is one base away. The V and J genes are TRBV5-1 and TRBJ2-4; D is undetermined. The CDR3 has 10 residues. CDR1 and CDR2 (germline): SGHRS, YFSETQ. Written as DNA, the CDR3 is TGCTCCAGCAGCTTCGGCATTCAGTACTTC. Translated, it gives CSSSFGIQYF.

This clonotype came up many times. This chain links TRBV2 with TRBJ1-2, with 9 bases aligning to TRBD1. CDR1 is SNHLY, CDR2 FYNNEI, per germline. Trimming removed 6 bases from V and 2 bases from J; junction bases left unmatched: 4. The CDR3 covers 14 residues. The CDR3 loop reads CASRLGQGNYGYTF. In DNA, the CDR3 is TGTGCCAGCAGACTTGGACAGGGGAACTATGGCTACACCTTC.

This clonotype was detected only a few times. The chain links TRBV19 to TRBJ1-1; tentatively, D is TRBD1 (6 bases). The CDR3 sequence is 14 residues long. Trimming took off 4 bases at V and 1 base at J, with 10 bases between the two ends. Germline CDR1 and CDR2: LNHDA and SQIVND (reference sequence). The CDR3 region has the DNA TGTGCCAGTAGTAGGTGGGACACGAACACTGAAGCTTTCTTT. Its protein product is CASSRWDTNTEAFF.

This clonotype was observed at least ten times. The chain employs TRBV10-3 and TRBJ2-1, with 11 bases matching TRBD2. This CDR3 is 16 amino acids long. The V gene's germline CDR1 is ENHRY and CDR2 SYGVKD. The trim removed 0 bases at V and 9 bases at J, leaving 7 bases unmatched. CDR3 DNA sequence: TGTGCCATCAGTGAGTCGAGACTAGCGGGATTTAGTGAGCAGTTCTTC. Translated: CAISESRLAGFSEQFF.

This chain connects TRBV5-6 to TRBJ1-1; D uncertain. In germline, CDR1 is SGHDT, CDR2 YYEEEE. The CDR3 loop spans 16 amino acids. Trimming left V 0 bases short and J 0 bases short, with 12 bases between. DNA of the CDR3: TGTGCCAGCAGCTTGGCCGCAGGCCTATTGAACACTGAAGCTTTCTTT. Translation: CASSLAAGLLNTEAFF.

The sample holds many counts of this clonotype. The chain carries TRBV7-3 and TRBJ2-6, with 9 bases fitting TRBD1. From germline, CDR1 is SGHTA and CDR2 FQGTGA. V shed 2 bases, J shed 0 bases, and the junction held 11 bases outside the gene matches. This CDR3 region has 20 residues. CDR3 nucleotides: TGTGCCAGCAGCTTACAATTGGGACAGGGAACCGTCTCTGGGGCCAACGTCCTGACTTTC. It is translated as CASSLQLGQGTVSGANVLTF. Full variable domain (remainder filled in from reference TRBV7-3 and TRBJ2-6): GAGVSQTPSNKVTEKGKYVELRCDPISGHTALYWYRQSLGQGPEFLIYFQGTGAADDSGLPNDRFFAVRPEGSVSTLKIQRTERGDSAVYLCASSLQLGQGTVSGANVLTFGAGSRLTVL.

This clonotype was counted only a few times. The rearrangement links TRBV28 to TRBJ2-7, with 10 positions matching TRBD1. This CDR3 comprises 20 residues. The V gene end was trimmed by 6 bases and the J gene end by 1 base; junction bases not matched to a gene: 21. Germline V gives CDR1 MDHEN, CDR2 SYDVKM. The CDR3 nucleotides are TGTGCCAGCAGACAACTTAGCGGGACAGGGGTCGGTTGGGCTTCCTACGAGCAGTACTTC. This gives the protein CASRQLSGTGVGWASYEQYF.

This clonotype was seen repeatedly, ten times or more. The CDR3 reads CASSQGGNRNEQFF. CDR3 nucleotide sequence: TGTGCCAGCAGCCAAGGGGGCAACCGGAATGAGCAGTTCTTC. This chain uses TRBV6-5 with TRBJ2-1; 7 bases match TRBD1. Losses at the gene ends were 6 bases for V and 7 bases for J; bases not matched to a gene: 9. The CDR3 has 14 residues. The germline V gene encodes CDR1 MNHEY and CDR2 SVGAGI.

This clonotype appeared many times. This sequence joins TRBV12-3 or TRBV12-4 and TRBJ2-7, with 10 positions matching TRBD1. The CDR3 loop spans 14 amino acids. The V and J ends lost 5 bases and 6 bases, in that order; junction bases with no gene match: 7. The CDR3 region has the DNA TGTGCCAGCAGTCCCCCGGGACAGGGGTCCGAGCAGTACTTC. It is translated as CASSPPGQGSEQYF.

This clonotype showed up just a few times. V gene TRBV11-2 combines with J gene TRBJ2-1; D perhaps matches TRBD2 (5 bases). CDR1 and CDR2 (germline): SGHAT, FQNNGV. This CDR3 has 18 amino acids. The V end lost 3 bases, the J end lost 4 bases, and 22 bases lay between the germline ends. The CDR3, as DNA: TGTGCCAGCAGCTTCGGGGTCAAACGACTGAGAAGATACAATGAGCAGTTCTTC. Translated: CASSFGVKRLRRYNEQFF.

The chain uses TRBV30 and TRBJ2-7; D is perhaps TRBD2 (6 bases). Germline V CDR1 and CDR2: GTSNPN, SVGIG (reference sequence). Trimming pared 6 bases from V and 6 bases from J, leaving 18 bases between. The CDR3 runs to 13 residues. In DNA, the CDR3 is TGTGCCTGCGACCGCCGCTACGGGGGCGAGCAGTACTTC. Amino acid sequence: CACDRRYGGEQYF.

The V and J genes are TRBV12-3 or TRBV12-4 and TRBJ2-2, with D maybe TRBD2 (6 bases). Trimming left V 7 bases short and J 0 bases short, with 21 bases between. CDR3 length equals 18 residues. The CDR3 here is CASTLMKGGRPNTGELFF. In DNA, the CDR3 is TGTGCCAGCACCTTGATGAAGGGTGGGAGGCCGAACACCGGGGAGCTGTTTTTT.

This clonotype was picked up many times. The chain combines TRBV7-8 with TRBJ2-7; 12 nucleotides agree with TRBD2. The germline gives CDR1 SGHVS, CDR2 FQNEAQ. The CDR3 has 15 amino acids. With V trimmed by 2 bases and J by 6 bases, 5 bases remained unmatched. CDR3 DNA: TGTGCCAGCAGCTTAATCGGACTAGCGGGAACCGAGCAGTACTTC. Its protein product is CASSLIGLAGTEQYF.

This clonotype was observed a handful of times. The gene calls are TRBV7-8 and TRBJ2-3; possible D gene TRBD2, 5 bases. Germline V gene data show CDR1 as SGHVS and CDR2 as FQNEAQ. The CDR3 spans 13 residues. The V gene lost 8 bases and the J gene lost 6 bases, with 15 bases spanning the gap. In nucleotides, the CDR3 is TGTGCCAGCGGGCCTAGCCCCCTGGATACGCAGTATTTT. Translation gives CASGPSPLDTQYF.

The CDR3 coding sequence is TGTGCCAGCAGTCGGGGACCTAATGAAAAACTGTTTTTT. Residues: CASSRGPNEKLFF. The rearrangement links TRBV2 to TRBJ1-4, with D possibly matching TRBD1 (5 bases). The CDR3 has 13 residues. Trimming cost V 5 bases and J 3 bases, with 7 bases left between them. The germline V gene has CDR1 SNHLY and CDR2 FYNNEI.

The sample holds many counts of this clonotype. The chain uses TRBV5-1 and TRBJ1-3; D uncertain. This CDR3 contains 17 residues. The V gene's germline CDR1 is SGHRS and CDR2 YFSETQ. V was clipped by 0 bases and J by 0 bases, with 13 bases between them. The CDR3 here is CASSLDGRPASGNTIYF. The CDR3 DNA reads TGCGCCAGCAGCTTGGACGGCAGGCCGGCCTCTGGAAACACCATATATTTT.

This clonotype was observed many times. The V and J genes are TRBV7-3 and TRBJ2-5, with D uncertain. Germline V lookup: CDR1 SGHTA, CDR2 FQGTGA. This CDR3 has 16 residues. Trimming removed 3 bases from V and 1 base from J, with 15 bases in between. The CDR3 sequence: CASSLGGAGLQETQYF. CDR3 coding DNA: TGTGCCAGCAGCTTGGGTGGTGCAGGTCTCCAAGAGACCCAGTACTTC.